The next 12 T cell receptor beta chains were all read from a single sample in a study of early T cells in non-severe SARS-CoV-2 infection. TCRdb ran MiXCR on the 5' RACE reads and lists one entry per CDR3 protein. Here the sample spans 80,000 to 95,000 distinct CDR3 sequences, about an eighth being singletons. Sequencing input: whole blood. Receptors were obtained from an adult who was a healthcare worker with PCR-confirmed SARS-CoV-2 infection or an uninfected control (not recorded which).

This clonotype was seen repeatedly, ten times or more. The DNA for the CDR3 is TGCGCCAGCAGCTCGTCAGGGGGAGGTTTGGGCGAGCAGTACTTC. This translates into CASSSSGGGLGEQYF. This chain joins TRBV10-2 and TRBJ2-7; weak D call: TRBD1 (7 bases). Per germline, CDR1 WSHSY and CDR2 SAAADI. The CDR3 loop spans 15 amino acids. V lost 6 bases and J lost 6, with 21 bases in between.

The V gene is TRBV29-1, the J gene TRBJ2-1; the D is unclear. CDR1 is SQVTM and CDR2 is ANQGSEA in the germline V gene. The CDR3 consists of 13 residues. The ends were cut back, 3 bases at V and 1 base at J, with 7 bases in the middle. CDR3 bases: TGCAGCGTTGAGACTTTTTCCTACAATGAGCAGTTCTTC. Translated: CSVETFSYNEQFF.

The table lists this clonotype with many counts. The V call is TRBV5-4, the J call TRBJ2-1; 12 bases fit TRBD2. With 4 bases clipped from V and 5 bases from J, the junction kept 4 bases outside the gene matches. From germline, CDR1 is SGHNT and CDR2 YYREEE (reference sequence). The CDR3 spans 15 residues. CDR3 nucleotide sequence: TGTGCCAGCAGCCAACTAGCGGGGGGACACAATGAGCAGTTCTTC. Translation: CASSQLAGGHNEQFF.

This clonotype was seen at least ten times. The V and J genes are TRBV20-1 and TRBJ2-3; TRBD2 matches at 8 bases. Germline CDR1 is DFQATT and CDR2 is SNEGSKA (reference sequence). V trimming: 3 bases; J trimming: 2 bases; junction bases outside the gene matches: 4. There are 14 residues in the CDR3. Here the CDR3 reads CSASGGGTTDTQYF. The CDR3 DNA sequence: TGCAGTGCTAGCGGCGGGGGGACCACAGATACGCAGTATTTT.

This clonotype was observed at least ten times. The gene calls are TRBV24-1 and TRBJ2-1; 9 nucleotides align to TRBD2. V was pared by 4 bases and J by 10 bases, with 19 bases of the junction left unmatched. Germline values: CDR1 KGHDR, CDR2 SFDVKD. The CDR3 is 18 residues long. The CDR3 protein is CATSDLPYSSGGSLEQFF. For the CDR3, the DNA is TGTGCCACCAGTGACCTCCCCTATTCGAGCGGGGGGTCCTTGGAGCAGTTCTTC.

The table lists this clonotype with many counts. V and J are TRBV29-1 and TRBJ1-1, with a possible D match to TRBD1 (5 bases). The ends were cut back, 6 bases at V and 3 bases at J, with 11 bases in the middle. The CDR3 is 12 amino acids. Germline CDR1 reads SQVTM; CDR2 reads ANQGSEA. CDR3 protein: CSVKGTYTEAFF. The CDR3 DNA reads TGCAGCGTCAAGGGGACGTACACTGAAGCTTTCTTT.

This clonotype was picked up a small number of times. J is TRBJ1-1 and V is TRBV20-1, with D unclear. Trimming removed 3 bases from V and 0 bases from J, with 8 bases in between. This CDR3 comprises 13 residues. The germline V gene has CDR1 DFQATT and CDR2 SNEGSKA (reference sequence). CDR3 region: CSASLHMNTEAFF. The CDR3 DNA sequence: TGCAGTGCTAGCTTACACATGAACACTGAAGCTTTCTTT.

This clonotype appeared many times. This rearrangement joins TRBV2 to TRBJ2-3, with 8 nucleotides matching TRBD1. The germline V gene has CDR1 SNHLY and CDR2 FYNNEI. The CDR3 sequence is 16 residues long. Trimming took 6 bases from V and 1 from J; bases not matched to a gene: 9. The DNA of the CDR3 is TGTGCCAGCAGCCAGTGGACAGGGAAGGGCACAGATACGCAGTATTTT. This gives the protein CASSQWTGKGTDTQYF. Full variable domain (outside the CDR3, taken from reference TRBV2 and TRBJ2-3): EPEVTQTPSHQVTQMGQEVILRCVPISNHLYFYWYRQILGQKVEFLVSFYNNEISEKSEIFDDQFSVERPDGSNFTLKIRSTKLEDSAMYFCASSQWTGKGTDTQYFGPGTRLTVL.

This clonotype has a handful of counts. The chain carries TRBV11-2 and TRBJ2-3; D ambiguous. The ends were cut back, 0 bases at V and 0 bases at J, with 13 bases in the middle. Germline-derived CDR1 and CDR2 are SGHAT and FQNNGV. The CDR3 loop spans 17 amino acids. The CDR3 protein is CASSLDRVTTSTDTQYF. Written as DNA, the CDR3 is TGTGCCAGCAGCTTAGATCGGGTAACCACAAGCACAGATACGCAGTATTTT.

Ten or more counts support this clonotype. J is TRBJ1-1 and V is TRBV9, with D perhaps TRBD1 (5 bases). V lost 4 bases, J lost 4 bases, and 14 bases lay in between. The CDR3 has 14 amino acids. Germline V CDR1 and CDR2: SGDLS, YYNGEE. CDR3 loop: CASSTGTYGTEAFF. In DNA form, the CDR3 reads TGTGCCAGCAGCACCGGGACGTACGGCACTGAAGCTTTCTTT.

The gene calls are TRBV5-1 and TRBJ2-6; no firm D call. V was trimmed by 4 bases and J by 0 bases, leaving 14 bases between them. The CDR3 runs 17 residues. Germline CDR1 reads SGHRS; CDR2 reads YFSETQ. CDR3 residues: CASSPAEPNSGANVLTF. The CDR3 DNA follows: TGCGCCAGCAGCCCGGCGGAACCCAACTCTGGGGCCAACGTCCTGACTTTC.

This clonotype was seen only a few times. V gene TRBV19 combines with J gene TRBJ1-2, with a weak D call TRBD1 (5 bases). V was clipped by 4 bases and J by 5 bases, with 11 bases between them. The CDR3 is 13 amino acids. Looked up from germline, CDR1 is LNHDA and CDR2 is SQIVND (reference sequence). CDR3 in amino acids: CASSTGPRYGYTF. CDR3 nucleotides: TGTGCCAGTAGTACGGGACCGCGATATGGCTACACCTTC.